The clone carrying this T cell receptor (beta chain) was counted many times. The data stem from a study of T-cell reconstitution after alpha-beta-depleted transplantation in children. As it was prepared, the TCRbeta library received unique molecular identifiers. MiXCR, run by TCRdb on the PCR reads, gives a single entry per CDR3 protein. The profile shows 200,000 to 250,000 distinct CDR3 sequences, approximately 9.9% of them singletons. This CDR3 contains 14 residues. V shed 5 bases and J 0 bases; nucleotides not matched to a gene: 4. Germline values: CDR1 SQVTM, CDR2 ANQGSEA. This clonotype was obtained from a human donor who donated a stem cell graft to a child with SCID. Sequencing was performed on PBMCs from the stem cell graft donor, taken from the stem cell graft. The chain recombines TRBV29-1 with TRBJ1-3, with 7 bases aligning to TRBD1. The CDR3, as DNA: TGCAGCGTTATCAACAGGGGCTCTGGAAACACCATATATTTT. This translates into CSVINRGSGNTIYF.